This T cell receptor beta chain was retrieved from a study of blood T cell repertoires in COVID-19. Study summary: PBMCs, B-cell-depleted T cells, or T cells were the source of the cDNA or gDNA that made up the material.

Per the study methods: Reference gene primers were amplified, and this amplification served to estimate nucleated cell counts. Sequenced by immunoSEQ multiplex PCR; TCRdb stores in-frame clones only, minus some. V and J calls and clone size come straight from that table; D and trimming were deduced from the DNA. Of some 250,000 clones listed, 86% are singletons. The V gene's germline CDR1 is LNHDA and CDR2 SQIVND (reference sequence). J gave up 1 base and V 3 bases, and 4 bases lay outside the gene matches. This CDR3 is 15 amino acids long. Source material: peripheral blood. This TCR was sampled from a young woman with COVID-19, enrolled during active disease. V gene TRBV19 combines with J gene TRBJ1-2; TRBD1 matches at 8 bases. In nucleotides, the CDR3 is TGTGCCAGTAGTATCCCTGGACAGGGTAACTATGGCTACACCTTC. Its protein is CASSIPGQGNYGYTF.